This entry is about one T cell receptor beta chain. Its antigen is not identified. This specimen comes from a study of long-term antiretroviral therapy in people with HIV. There are 15 residues in the CDR3. The ends lost 5 bases at V and 7 bases at J; junction bases unmatched: 11. Per germline, CDR1 SGHDN and CDR2 FVKESK. About 1-11 million cryopreserved PBMC were held in samples before DNA extraction. Runs used v3.0 of the immunoSEQ assay and were done at survey level. Libraries were prepared by immunoSEQ multiplex PCR; TCRdb keeps only in-frame clonotypes and omits some of them. Among approximately 20,000 clones listed, roughly 86% were seen once. General study points: For ART adherence, viral resistance and therapy changes, no data were available. Against controls, HIV repertoires showed narrower ranges of CDR3 length.

The V and J genes are TRBV14 and TRBJ1-2; 9 nucleotides line up with TRBD1. Material: unsorted PBMCs, obtained 2.1 years after starting antiretroviral therapy. This TCR was recovered from a young man with HIV. The CDR3 region is CASSKAGTGFAGYTF. The DNA of the CDR3 is TGTGCCAGCAGCAAAGCCGGGACAGGGTTCGCTGGCTACACCTTC. Full variable domain (missing parts from reference TRBV14 and TRBJ1-2): EAGVTQFPSHSVIEKGQTVTLRCDPISGHDNLYWYRRVMGKEIKFLLHFVKESKQDESGMPNNRFLAERTGGTYSTLKVQPAELEDSGVYFCASSKAGTGFAGYTFGSGTRLTVV.